Reported below is one T cell receptor beta chain. This clonotype was seen ten or more times. Its antigen has not been determined. At one end, the junction sequence differs from germline, possibly due to a read error. TCR beta CDR3 regions were amplified from RNA transcripts for repertoire sequencing. The first round was an RT-PCR using HTBI primers with the Qiagen OneStep RT-PCR kit, and this first round was followed by a second-round multiplex PCR, then size selection and purification. Libraries were sequenced paired-end with 100 bp reads on an Illumina HiSeq2000. The source study handled its data this way. SOAPnuke was used for read processing, and reads with adapters, uncalled bases, a mean Phred below 15, or no exact constant-primer or identifier match were discarded. High-quality paired reads were merged with COPE v1.2.5. Each unique nucleotide sequence was defined as a clonotype, and clonotypes were aligned to IMGT TRB V, D and J references with MiTCR v1.1. Only V-J combinations with frequency above 0.0001 were analysed, covering 99% to 99.2% of repertoires. For each V-J combination, a TCR clonal expansion and chaos score was defined as the ratio of F50 clonal expansion to chaos observed in the TCRdist matrix. Welch's t-statistics and random forest were used to reduce features to about 13 V-J combinations, which were fed into a naive Bayes classifier. The similarity between thyroid and blood repertoires was quantified using the Morisita-Horn index. TCRdb ran its own pipeline on the public reads, namely fastp trimming at Q25 and MiXCR clone calling, and kept in-frame beta chains. Identical CDR3 proteins give one entry, which carries the most common genes and DNA. The V and J calls and clone size are TCRdb's, not the authors'. This sample is represented by roughly 400,000 distinct CDR3 sequences; 15% to 17% of them were singletons. Roughly 7% of the sample is held by the ten biggest clonotypes.

The sample belongs to a study of Graves' ophthalmopathy and Graves' hyperthyroidism (dated by TCRdb to 2016 to 2019). Looking at the study overall: Peripheral blood was collected before any treatment was given, at the time of initial diagnosis. The study used TCR beta repertoire signatures to distinguish Graves' ophthalmopathy from Graves' hyperthyroidism and to predict progression to ophthalmopathy. In total, 135 blood samples were TCR-sequenced: fewer than 50 ophthalmopathy, approximately 75 hyperthyroidism and about 17 hyperthyroidism-to-ophthalmopathy patients. To explore V-J signatures distinguishing ophthalmopathy from hyperthyroidism, a discovery set of about a hundred patients (roughly 45 ophthalmopathy, about 57 stable hyperthyroidism) was enrolled. The independent validation cohort included under 20 hyperthyroidism patients plus 17 patients who later progressed from hyperthyroidism to ophthalmopathy. T-cell repertoires of thyroid tissue and blood were compared in several hyperthyroidism patients. After sampling, hyperthyroidism patients received methimazole starting at 30 mg daily, and ophthalmopathy patients received high-dose intravenous methylprednisolone. The 100 discovery patients were divided at random into training and test sets in a 7:3 ratio. General findings and caveats noted by the study authors: Sample size was not predetermined statistically, and investigators were not blinded to group allocation. In validation, the model predicted ophthalmopathy progression with about 71% sensitivity and 72.22% specificity; roughly 11 predicted patients were CT-confirmed with GO in a median of roughly 6.8 months. Ophthalmopathy was separated from stable hyperthyroidism by the 13-signature model with 87.88% sensitivity and 81% to 83% specificity in cross-validation and with 80%/75% in the test set. Most expanded thyroid clonotypes with frequency above 0.001 were also detected in blood, suggesting blood repertoires may reflect the thyroid immune response.

The CDR3, from cysteine to phenylalanine, totals 15 residues. Only the CDR3 part of the read is kept: 45 bases, read in frame from the first base. CDR1 and CDR2 (MNHNS, SASEGT) derive from the germline V gene. Hyperthyroidism was defined as stable when no progression to ophthalmopathy occurred within 18 months of follow-up. Patients with hyperthyroidism were aged 18 to 65 years, had been newly diagnosed, and had a disease duration of less than 2 months. Patients were excluded if they had other autoimmune diseases, uncontrolled infections, pregnancy or lactation. Diagnosis was based on clinical symptoms, serum thyroxine, TRAb, thyroid ultrasound and orbital computed tomography. Using Ficoll-Paque density gradient centrifugation, PBMCs were isolated from 9.5 to 10 ml of fresh peripheral blood. Trizol reagent was used to extract the total RNA, and its quality was then checked on an Agilent 2100 Bioanalyzer.

Sequencing was performed on peripheral blood. This TCR was sampled from a woman aged 18-29 years with stable Graves' hyperthyroidism. Donor details come from another sample of the same person, matched by shared clones. Here the chain combines TRBV6-1 and TRBJ2-4; TRBD2 is a possible D gene, resting on 7 matching bases. The DNA sequence is TGTGCCAGCCTGTACTTAGGGGGGGCCAGAAACATTCAGTACTTC. The resulting protein is CASLYLGGARNIQYF.